What follows describes a single TCR beta chain. The data are from a study of T-cell memory formation after mild COVID-19. Study-wide background: TCR clusters were largely donor specific.

TCRdb fed the 5' RACE reads into MiXCR, producing one record per CDR3 protein. The table records 150,000 or so distinct CDR3 sequences, roughly 24% of them present only once. V lost 2 bases and J 0 bases, leaving 16 bases between the germline ends. This CDR3 spans 18 amino acids. Germline V CDR1 and CDR2: SEHNR, FQNEAQ (reference sequence). The clonotype comes from an adult woman who had mild COVID-19 (a few samples of this study predate the infection). Cell type and time point are not known. The chain has TRBV7-9 and TRBJ1-4; a possible D gene is TRBD1 (5 bases). Sequencing used PBMCs or a T cell subset sorted from them (not recorded which). The CDR3, as DNA: TGTGCCAGCAGCTTATCAGGGTCCCTTCTTGCAACTAATGAAAAACTGTTTTTT. Its protein product is CASSLSGSLLATNEKLFF.